Listed below are T cell receptor beta chains from one sample, sequenced in a study of blood T cell repertoires in COVID-19. The table came from immunoSEQ multiplex PCR; TCRdb's copy has only in-frame clones and leaves some out. The table lists tens of thousands of clones, 85% to 95% of them singletons. Sequenced: peripheral blood. Source of these receptors: a woman aged 70-85 years with COVID-19, enrolled during active disease. Each CDR3 is given with its conserved first and last residue. The D gene is left open where the match is weak. The size entry is marked missing in some rows and otherwise reads once, few, many or a size class.

d_call	clone_size	v_call	j_call	cdr3_nt	cdr3_aa
NA	NA	TRBV7-2	TRBJ2-1	TGTGCCAGCAGCCCGCTTCGGAATGAGCAGTTCTTC	CASSPLRNEQFF
TRBD1	once	TRBV29-1	TRBJ2-2	TGCAGCGTTTCCCGGACAGGGGGCACCGGGGAGCTGTTTTTT	CSVSRTGGTGELFF
NA	once	TRBV9	TRBJ1-2	TGTGCCAGCAGCGTAGAGCTAAATAACTATGGCTACACCTTC	CASSVELNNYGYTF
TRBD1	once	TRBV6-5	TRBJ1-1	TGTGCCAGCAGTTACTCGACAGGGTCCACTGAAGCTTTCTTT	CASSYSTGSTEAFF
TRBD1	NA	TRBV6-4	TRBJ2-5	TGTGCCAGCAGTAGGACAGGGTTATCGGAGACCCAGTACTTC	CASSRTGLSETQYF
NA	NA	TRBV27	TRBJ1-1	TGTGCCAGCAGTTTATCGGTCCAGGGCCTAGGTAGAACTGAAGCTTTCTTT	CASSLSVQGLGRTEAFF
NA	once	TRBV30	TRBJ2-1	TGTGCCTGTAGTTGGGAGGCCTACAATGAGCAGTTCTTC	CACSWEAYNEQFF
NA	NA	TRBV6-4	TRBJ1-2	TGTGCCAGCAGTGTCGAACAGGGAATGGATGGCTACACCTTC	CASSVEQGMDGYTF
NA	NA	TRBV10-3	TRBJ2-1	TGTGCCATCGGGGCCTCTTACAGTGAGCAGTTCTTC	CAIGASYSEQFF
NA	NA	TRBV7-9	TRBJ1-1	TGTGCCAGCAGTATCCAGAAGAACACTGAAGCTTTCTTT	CASSIQKNTEAFF
TRBD1	NA	TRBV5-4	TRBJ1-2	TGTGCCAGCAGCTCCACTATCCCGACAGGGGGCGCAGGTGGCTACACCTTC	CASSSTIPTGGAGGYTF
NA	NA	TRBV15	TRBJ1-2	TGTGCCACCAGCAGAGAGGTGGGGGCAGCTAACTATGGCTACACCTTC	CATSREVGAANYGYTF
TRBD1	NA	TRBV6-5	TRBJ1-1	TGTGCCAGCAATTCGGACAGGGTAGGAACTGAAGCTTTCTTT	CASNSDRVGTEAFF
TRBD2	once	TRBV28	TRBJ2-7	TGTGCCAGCAGCTCCCCAGGCGGGAGCGCTTACGAGCAGTACTTC	CASSSPGGSAYEQYF
NA	NA	TRBV28	TRBJ1-2	TGTGCCAGCAGTGCAACACAGGGAATAGGCTATGGCTACACCTTC	CASSATQGIGYGYTF
TRBD1	NA	TRBV28	TRBJ2-5	TGTGCCAGCAGTCCATACAGGGGGCAAAAGGCAGAGACCCAGTACTTC	CASSPYRGQKAETQYF
TRBD2	NA	TRBV7-2	TRBJ2-5	TGTGCCAGCAGACCCGGGACTAGTCTAGAGACCCAGTACTTC	CASRPGTSLETQYF
NA	NA	TRBV24-1	TRBJ2-1	TGTGCCACCAGTGACGTGGTGGGAGATGGAAATGAGCAGTTCTTC	CATSDVVGDGNEQFF
NA	NA	TRBV6-6	TRBJ2-3	TGTGCCAGCAGTTACTCCAGACTAGGTAGGGCAGATACGCAGTATTTT	CASSYSRLGRADTQYF
NA	NA	TRBV7-3	TRBJ1-2	TGTGCCAGCAGCTTAAGTGGGGCTGGCTACACCTTC	CASSLSGAGYTF
TRBD1	NA	TRBV5-1	TRBJ1-4	TGCGCCAGCAGCTCGCGGACAGGCCTTAATGAAAAACTGTTTTTT	CASSSRTGLNEKLFF
NA	NA	TRBV6-5	TRBJ2-2	TGTGCCAGCCAGGTGGAGGCCGGGGAGCTGTTTTTT	CASQVEAGELFF
NA	NA	TRBV10-1	TRBJ2-1	TGCGCCAGCAGTGGGCTGGACAAAGATGGTCATGAGCAGTTCTTC	CASSGLDKDGHEQFF
TRBD2	NA	TRBV5-1	TRBJ2-7	TGCGCCAGCAGCTTGGCTCCTAGCGGGAGCTCCTACGAGCAGTACTTC	CASSLAPSGSSYEQYF
NA	NA	TRBV6-2/TRBV6-3	TRBJ2-1	TGTGCCAGCAGTTCTATGTATGAGCAGTTCTTC	CASSSMYEQFF
TRBD1	few	TRBV24-1	TRBJ2-7	TGTGCCACCAGCCCCGGGACAGGGGTCAACGAGCAGTACTTC	CATSPGTGVNEQYF
NA	NA	TRBV9	TRBJ2-1	TGTGCCAGCAGCGAGGGGGGGCGCAATGAGCAGTTCTTC	CASSEGGRNEQFF
NA	NA	TRBV6-4	TRBJ1-2	TGTGCCAGCAGTGAAACGTGGGGGGATGGCTACACCTTC	CASSETWGDGYTF
NA	NA	TRBV4-2	TRBJ1-2	TGTGCCAGCAGCCAAGTGAGGACATTATCCGCCGTCTATGGCTACACCTTC	CASSQVRTLSAVYGYTF
NA	NA	TRBV30	TRBJ1-1	TGTGCCTGGAGTGTGGCGGGGGCGATGGCTTTCTTT	CAWSVAGAMAFF
NA	NA	TRBV7-9	TRBJ2-7	TGTGCCAGCAGCTTAGTCCTGGGCTCCGAGCAGTACTTC	CASSLVLGSEQYF
TRBD1	once	TRBV2	TRBJ2-3	TGTGCCAGCAGCGGGACAGGGATGAGTACAGATACGCAGTATTTT	CASSGTGMSTDTQYF
NA	NA	TRBV11-3	TRBJ2-1	TGTGCCAGCAGCTTGCGGGGCCTCTACAATGAGCAGTTCTTC	CASSLRGLYNEQFF
NA	NA	TRBV6-5	TRBJ2-5	TGTGCCAGCAGTCCCGGGACTCTAGCAGAGACCCAGTACTTC	CASSPGTLAETQYF
TRBD2	NA	TRBV24-1	TRBJ2-3	TGTGCCACCAGTTTTAGCGGGAGAGACACAGATACGCAGTATTTT	CATSFSGRDTDTQYF
TRBD2	NA	TRBV28	TRBJ2-1	TGTGCCAGCAGTTTTGCTAGCGGTTTGAATGAGCAGTTCTTC	CASSFASGLNEQFF
TRBD2	NA	TRBV9	TRBJ2-2	TGTGCCAGTAACCTAGCGGGAGACACCGGGGAGCTGTTTTTT	CASNLAGDTGELFF
TRBD1	NA	TRBV19	TRBJ1-4	TGTGCCAGTAGGCTCGACAGGGGGGGAGGCGAAAAACTGTTTTTT	CASRLDRGGGEKLFF
NA	once	TRBV7-2	TRBJ1-1	TGTGCCAGCAGCTGGAGCGGGAACACTGAAGCTTTCTTT	CASSWSGNTEAFF
NA	NA	TRBV11-1	TRBJ2-7	TGTGCCAGCAGCTTAGGGAGGTCGTTATACGAGCAGTACTTC	CASSLGRSLYEQYF
NA	NA	TRBV6-5	TRBJ1-1	TGTGCCAGCAAAAGACAGGAGGAGAACACTGAAGCTTTCTTT	CASKRQEENTEAFF
TRBD1	NA	TRBV29-1	TRBJ2-3	TGCAGCGTTGACGTCACGGGACAGGGCACAGATACGCAGTATTTT	CSVDVTGQGTDTQYF
TRBD1	NA	TRBV4-1	TRBJ1-6	TGCGCCAGCAGCCCCTCCCTCAGGGGGCTAGATTCACCCCTCCACTTT	CASSPSLRGLDSPLHF
TRBD2	NA	TRBV7-8	TRBJ2-1	TGTGCCAGCAGCTTACTAGCGGGAGTCTGGGAGCAGTTCTTC	CASSLLAGVWEQFF
TRBD1	once	TRBV4-3	TRBJ2-2	TGCGCCAGCAGCCAAGAAAGGTGGCAGGGGGCCTTGGACACCGGGGAGCTGTTTTTT	CASSQERWQGALDTGELFF
NA	NA	TRBV24-1	TRBJ2-1	TGTGCCACCAGTGATGACTTGCTGGCAGATGAGCAGTTCTTC	CATSDDLLADEQFF
NA	few	TRBV7-2	TRBJ2-7	TGTGCCAGCAGCTTAGTAGGAGGGGACTCCTACGAGCAGTACTTC	CASSLVGGDSYEQYF
NA	once	TRBV5-4	TRBJ1-2	TGTGCCAGCAGCTCCGACAGTTATGGCTACACCTTC	CASSSDSYGYTF
TRBD1	NA	TRBV30	TRBJ1-6	TGTGCCTGGGACAGGGATAATTCACCCCTCCACTTT	CAWDRDNSPLHF
NA	NA	TRBV19	TRBJ2-3	TGTGCCAGTACCCAACAATGGGGCAGCACAGATACGCAGTATTTT	CASTQQWGSTDTQYF